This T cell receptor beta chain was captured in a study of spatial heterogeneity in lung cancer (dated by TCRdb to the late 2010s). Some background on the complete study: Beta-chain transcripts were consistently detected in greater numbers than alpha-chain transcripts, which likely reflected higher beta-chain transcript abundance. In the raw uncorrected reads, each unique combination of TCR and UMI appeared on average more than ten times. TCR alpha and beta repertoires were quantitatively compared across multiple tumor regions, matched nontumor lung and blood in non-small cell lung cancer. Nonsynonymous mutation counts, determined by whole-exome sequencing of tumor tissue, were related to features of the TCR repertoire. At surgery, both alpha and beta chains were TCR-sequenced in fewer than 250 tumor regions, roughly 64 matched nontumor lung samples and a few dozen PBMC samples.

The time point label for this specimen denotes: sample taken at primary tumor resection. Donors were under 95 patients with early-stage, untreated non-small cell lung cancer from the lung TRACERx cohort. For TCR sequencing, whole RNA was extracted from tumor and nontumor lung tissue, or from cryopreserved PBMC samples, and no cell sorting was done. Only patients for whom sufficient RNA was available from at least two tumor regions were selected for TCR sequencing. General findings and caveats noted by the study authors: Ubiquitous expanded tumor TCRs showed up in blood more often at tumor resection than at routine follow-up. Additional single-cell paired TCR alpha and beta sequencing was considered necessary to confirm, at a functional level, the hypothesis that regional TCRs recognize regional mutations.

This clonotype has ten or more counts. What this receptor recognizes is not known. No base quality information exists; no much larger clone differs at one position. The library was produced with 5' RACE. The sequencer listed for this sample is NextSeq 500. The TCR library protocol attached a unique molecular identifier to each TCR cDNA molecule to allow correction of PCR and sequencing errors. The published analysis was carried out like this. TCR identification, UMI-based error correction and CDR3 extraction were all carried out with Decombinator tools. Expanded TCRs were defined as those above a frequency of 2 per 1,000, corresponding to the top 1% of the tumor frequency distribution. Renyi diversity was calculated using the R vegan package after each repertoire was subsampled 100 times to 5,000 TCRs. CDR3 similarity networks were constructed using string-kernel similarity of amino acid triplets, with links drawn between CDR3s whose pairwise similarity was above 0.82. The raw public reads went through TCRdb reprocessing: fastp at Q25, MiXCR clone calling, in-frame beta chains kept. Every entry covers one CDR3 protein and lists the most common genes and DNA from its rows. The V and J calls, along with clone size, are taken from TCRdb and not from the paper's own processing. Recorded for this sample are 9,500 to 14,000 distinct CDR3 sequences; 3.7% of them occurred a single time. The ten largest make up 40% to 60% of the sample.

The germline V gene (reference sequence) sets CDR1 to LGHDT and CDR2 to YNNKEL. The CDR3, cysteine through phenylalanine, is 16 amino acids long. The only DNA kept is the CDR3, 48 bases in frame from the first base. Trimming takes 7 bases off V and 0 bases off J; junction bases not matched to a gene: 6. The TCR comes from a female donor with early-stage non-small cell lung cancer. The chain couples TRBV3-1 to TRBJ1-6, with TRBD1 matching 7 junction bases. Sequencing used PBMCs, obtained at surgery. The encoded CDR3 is CASTQDRSSYNSPLHF. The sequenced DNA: TGTGCCAGCACCCAGGACAGGAGCTCCTATAATTCACCCCTCCACTTT.